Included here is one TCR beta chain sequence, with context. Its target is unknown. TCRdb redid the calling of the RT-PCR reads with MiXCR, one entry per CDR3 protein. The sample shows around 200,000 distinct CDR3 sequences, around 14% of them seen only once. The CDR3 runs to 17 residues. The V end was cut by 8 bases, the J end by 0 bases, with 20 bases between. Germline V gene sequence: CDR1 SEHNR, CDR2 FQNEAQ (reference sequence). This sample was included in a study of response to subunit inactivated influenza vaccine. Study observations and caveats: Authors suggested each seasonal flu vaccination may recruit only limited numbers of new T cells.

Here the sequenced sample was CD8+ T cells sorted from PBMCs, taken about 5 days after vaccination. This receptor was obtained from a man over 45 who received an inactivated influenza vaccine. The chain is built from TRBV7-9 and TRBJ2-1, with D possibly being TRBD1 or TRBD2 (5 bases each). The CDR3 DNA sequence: TGTGCCAGCGGGTTCCAGGAAGGGGACCCCTCCTACAATGAGCAGTTCTTC. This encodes CASGFQEGDPSYNEQFF. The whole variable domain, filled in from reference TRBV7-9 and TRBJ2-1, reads DTGVSQNPRHKITKRGQNVTFRCDPISEHNRLYWYRQTLGQGPEFLTYFQNEAQLEKSRLLSDRFSAERPKGSFSTLEIQRTEQGDSAMYLCASGFQEGDPSYNEQFFGPGTRLTVL.